Below are 23 T cell receptor beta chains sequenced from a single sample in a study of blood T cell repertoires in COVID-19. Clones were read by immunoSEQ multiplex PCR, and TCRdb kept only the in-frame ones, dropping some. The sample has 200,000 to 250,000 clones, approximately 80% seen once. Sequencing was done on a sample of peripheral blood. The receptor source for this set is a human donor in a cohort sampled during active COVID-19.

The J gene is TRBJ2-3, the V gene TRBV4-2, with TRBD2 identical over 7 bases. CDR3 length equals 18 residues. Trimming removed 4 bases from V and 1 base from J; junction bases left unmatched: 14. The germline V gene encodes CDR1 LGHNA and CDR2 YNFKEQ. The CDR3 nucleotides are TGTGCCAGCAGCCCAACTAGCGCATCCTTCCCCCGCACAGATACGCAGTATTTT. Encoded protein: CASSPTSASFPRTDTQYF.

This chain uses TRBV19 with TRBJ2-2, with D perhaps matching TRBD1 (6 bases). Trimming left V 3 bases short and J 5 bases short, with 10 bases between. CDR1 and CDR2 (germline): LNHDA, SQIVND (reference sequence). The CDR3 sequence is 14 residues long. The CDR3 is CASSISGDTGELFF. CDR3 coding DNA: TGTGCCAGTAGTATCTCAGGGGATACCGGGGAGCTGTTTTTT.

The genes are TRBV5-5 and TRBJ2-1, with 10 bases identical to TRBD2. J lost 9 bases, V lost 1 base, and 4 bases had no gene match. Germline CDR1 is SGHKS and CDR2 is YYEKEE (reference sequence). The CDR3 contains 14 residues. CDR3: CASSLYEREGEQFF. The CDR3 DNA reads as TGTGCCAGCAGCTTGTATGAGCGGGAGGGTGAGCAGTTCTTC.

V usage is TRBV9 and J usage is TRBJ1-2; D might be TRBD1 (5 bases). The CDR3 consists of 14 residues. Germline CDR1 reads SGDLS; CDR2 reads YYNGEE. The V and J ends lost 6 bases and 1 base respectively, with 13 bases between them. CDR3 loop: CASTKGDSNYGYTF. For the CDR3, the DNA is TGTGCCAGCACCAAAGGTGACAGTAACTATGGCTACACCTTC.

This sequence joins TRBV7-9 and TRBJ1-1, with no clear D. Germline V lookup: CDR1 SEHNR, CDR2 FQNEAQ (reference sequence). There are 12 residues in the CDR3. Trimming took 3 bases from V and 1 from J, leaving 3 bases between them. This CDR3 reads CASSFGNTEAFF. CDR3 sequence (DNA): TGTGCCAGCAGCTTCGGGAACACTGAAGCTTTCTTT.

This chain joins TRBV7-2 and TRBJ1-2; a possible D gene is TRBD1 (6 bases). The CDR3 totals 17 residues. The germline CDR1 and CDR2 sequences are SGHTA and FQGNSA. V was clipped by 3 bases and J by 4 bases, with 21 bases between them. The CDR3 DNA sequence: TGTGCCAGCAGCTTGGGGGCAGGGCAAGGGAGGGTCTATGGCTACACCTTC. Amino acid sequence: CASSLGAGQGRVYGYTF.

The chain recombines TRBV5-1 with TRBJ1-1, with 9 nucleotides matching TRBD1. CDR1 and CDR2 from the germline V gene are SGHRS and YFSETQ. J was trimmed by 0 bases and V by 4 bases; bases with no gene match: 7. The CDR3 is 16 residues long. CDR3 region: CASSLGTGRVNTEAFF. Written as DNA, the CDR3 is TGCGCCAGCAGCCTCGGGACAGGGAGAGTGAACACTGAAGCTTTCTTT. Together with reference TRBV5-1 and TRBJ1-1, the CDR3 gives the full variable domain: KAGVTQTPRYLIKTRGQQVTLSCSPISGHRSVSWYQQTPGQGLQFLFEYFSETQRNKGNFPGRFSGRQFSNSRSEMNVSTLELGDSALYLCASSLGTGRVNTEAFFGQGTRLTVV.

Concerning this clone: At the DNA level, this CDR3 is encoded by other sequences in the same sample as well. The chain employs TRBV19 and TRBJ2-7, with 9 bases fitting TRBD1. Germline loops: CDR1 LNHDA, CDR2 SQIVND (reference sequence). With 3 bases clipped from V and 4 bases from J, the junction kept 1 base outside the gene matches. This CDR3 contains 13 residues. The CDR3 sequence is CASSIGTGYEQYF. The CDR3 coding sequence is TGTGCCAGTAGTATCGGGACAGGGTACGAGCAGTACTTC. Looking up the rest from reference TRBV19 and TRBJ2-7 gives the full variable domain: DGGITQSPKYLFRKEGQNVTLSCEQNLNHDAMYWYRQDPGQGLRLIYYSQIVNDFQKGDIAEGYSVSREKKESFPLTVTSAQKNPTAFYLCASSIGTGYEQYFGPGTRLTVT.

This rearrangement joins TRBV15 to TRBJ1-2; D ambiguous. From germline, CDR1 is LNHNV and CDR2 YYDKDF (reference sequence). The CDR3 contains 14 residues. Trimming left V 0 bases short and J 4 bases short, with 9 bases between. Here the CDR3 reads CATSREGLGYGYTF. The CDR3 nucleotides are TGTGCCACCAGCAGAGAAGGACTGGGCTATGGCTACACCTTC.

The table lists this clone with a count of one. The chain has TRBV5-1 and TRBJ1-5; D unresolved. Germline CDR1 reads SGHRS; CDR2 reads YFSETQ. V gave up 1 base and J gave up 4 bases, with 6 bases separating them. The CDR3 loop spans 13 amino acids. The CDR3 DNA reads as TGCGCCAGCAGCTTGACGGGAAATCAGCCCCAGCATTTT. It translates to CASSLTGNQPQHF. Full variable domain (outside the CDR3, taken from reference TRBV5-1 and TRBJ1-5): KAGVTQTPRYLIKTRGQQVTLSCSPISGHRSVSWYQQTPGQGLQFLFEYFSETQRNKGNFPGRFSGRQFSNSRSEMNVSTLELGDSALYLCASSLTGNQPQHFGDGTRLSIL.

V is TRBV6-2 or TRBV6-3 and J is TRBJ1-5, with D uncertain. The CDR3 is made up of 14 amino acids. Trimming cost V 2 bases and J 5 bases, with 10 bases left between them. Germline-derived CDR1 and CDR2 are MNHEY and SVGEGT. CDR3 nucleotide sequence: TGTGCCAGCAGTTACACAAGATCTCATCAGCCCCAGCATTTT. Translated: CASSYTRSHQPQHF.

The genes are TRBV11-3 and TRBJ2-1, with 12 bases matching TRBD2. The germline CDR1 and CDR2 sequences are SGHNT and YENEEA. CDR3 size: 17 residues. Losses at the gene ends were 5 bases for V and 0 bases for J; bases not matched to a gene: 5. The CDR3 loop reads CASSPGLAGFSYNEQFF. CDR3 nucleotides: TGTGCCAGCAGCCCCGGACTAGCGGGGTTCTCCTACAATGAGCAGTTCTTC.

V usage is TRBV7-9 and J usage is TRBJ2-1, with TRBD2 identical over 8 bases. This CDR3 contains 16 residues. Germline assignment: CDR1 SEHNR and CDR2 FQNEAQ (reference sequence). The ends lost 1 base at V and 2 bases at J; junction bases unmatched: 4. This CDR3 reads CASSLGTSWAYNEQFF. The DNA for the CDR3 is TGTGCCAGCAGCTTAGGGACTAGCTGGGCCTACAATGAGCAGTTCTTC.

The chain joins TRBV12-3 or TRBV12-4 to TRBJ1-3, with D maybe TRBD1 (6 bases). This CDR3 contains 13 residues. V was shortened by 6 bases and J by 4 bases, with 10 bases between the two germline ends. The CDR3 region is CASSQTGGNTIYF. The CDR3 DNA reads as TGTGCCAGCAGCCAGACAGGCGGAAACACCATATATTTT.

The chain recombines TRBV28 with TRBJ1-2; possibly TRBD1 for D (6 bases). V lost 9 bases to trimming and J lost 8 bases, with 19 bases between them. The CDR3 spans 13 residues. CDR1 and CDR2 (germline): MDHEN, SYDVKM. The chain's CDR3 is CARGEIQGGGYTF. DNA for the CDR3: TGTGCCAGAGGTGAAATACAGGGCGGCGGCTACACCTTC.

A single count supports this clone. This sample also contains other DNA sequences that code for the same CDR3. This chain uses TRBV28 with TRBJ1-5; no firm D call. V was cut by 2 bases and J by 1 base, with 6 bases left in between. The CDR3 covers 14 residues. Per germline, CDR1 MDHEN and CDR2 SYDVKM. The CDR3, as DNA: TGTGCCAGCAGTTTAGGAGGGAGCAATCAGCCCCAGCATTTT. Its translation: CASSLGGSNQPQHF.

The chain is built from TRBV4-1 and TRBJ1-1, with D tentatively TRBD1 (6 bases). Trimming left V 2 bases short and J 0 bases short, with 25 bases between. This CDR3 has 20 amino acids. Germline V gives CDR1 MGHRA, CDR2 YSYEKL. The CDR3 nucleotides are TGCGCCAGCAGCCAACCCGCACTACAGTTCGTTGACAGGATGAACACTGAAGCTTTCTTT. Protein sequence: CASSQPALQFVDRMNTEAFF.

There are a few counts of this clone. This chain uses TRBV3-1 (or the pseudogene TRBV3-2) with TRBJ2-7; 9 bases are a match to TRBD1. The CDR3 is made up of 14 amino acids. J lost 8 bases, V lost 6 bases, and 11 bases had no gene match. Germline lookup yields CDR1 LGHDT and CDR2 YNNKEL (reference sequence). Written as DNA, the CDR3 is TGTGCCAGCAGTACTACAGGGGGCGCATCAAAGCAGTACTTC. The encoded protein is CASSTTGGASKQYF.

J is TRBJ1-5 and V is TRBV15; D may be TRBD1 (6 bases). The CDR3 spans 18 residues. CDR1 and CDR2 (germline): LNHNV, YYDKDF (reference sequence). V lost 0 bases, J lost 4 bases, and 19 bases lay in between. Here the CDR3 DNA reads TGTGCCACCAGCAGAGAGCGGCACAGGGCTGGGCGTAATCAGCCCCAGCATTTT. Translation gives CATSRERHRAGRNQPQHF.

The chain carries TRBV5-4 and TRBJ2-7; 13 nucleotides agree with TRBD2. V shed 4 bases, J shed 7 bases, and the junction held 5 bases outside the gene matches. CDR1 is SGHNT, CDR2 YYREEE, per germline (reference sequence). CDR3 length: 14 residues. The CDR3 nucleotides read TGTGCCAGCAGCCGGACTAGCGGGAGAGAAGAGCAGTACTTC. It yields the protein CASSRTSGREEQYF.

The chain couples TRBV28 to TRBJ2-7, with a weak D call TRBD1 (5 bases). Trimming left V 8 bases short and J 5 bases short, with 16 bases between. Germline CDR1 and CDR2: MDHEN and SYDVKM. This CDR3 comprises 13 residues. The CDR3 DNA sequence: TGTGCCAGCGGACACCGGCGTGTGGACGAGCAGTACTTC. Translating it yields CASGHRRVDEQYF.

J is TRBJ2-3 and V is TRBV30; 14 positions agree with TRBD2. CDR1 and CDR2 from the germline V gene are GTSNPN and SVGIG (reference sequence). CDR3 length equals 15 residues. V shed 5 bases, J shed 6 bases, and the junction held 7 bases outside the gene matches. The CDR3 DNA reads as TGTGCCTGGTCCAGGACTAGCGGGGGGTGGGATACGCAGTATTTT. Translating it yields CAWSRTSGGWDTQYF.

The J gene is TRBJ2-3, the V gene TRBV28; 12 nucleotides line up with TRBD2. CDR3 length: 15 amino acids. Per the germline V gene, CDR1 is MDHEN and CDR2 is SYDVKM. V trimming: 4 bases; J trimming: 5 bases; junction bases outside the gene matches: 4. The CDR3 is CASSSSGGAGDTQYF. The CDR3 bases are TGTGCCAGCAGTTCTAGCGGGGGGGCAGGAGATACGCAGTATTTT. Full variable domain (remainder filled in from reference TRBV28 and TRBJ2-3): DVKVTQSSRYLVKRTGEKVFLECVQDMDHENMFWYRQDPGLGLRLIYFSYDVKMKEKGDIPEGYSVSREKKERFSLILESASTNQTSMYLCASSSSGGAGDTQYFGPGTRLTVL.